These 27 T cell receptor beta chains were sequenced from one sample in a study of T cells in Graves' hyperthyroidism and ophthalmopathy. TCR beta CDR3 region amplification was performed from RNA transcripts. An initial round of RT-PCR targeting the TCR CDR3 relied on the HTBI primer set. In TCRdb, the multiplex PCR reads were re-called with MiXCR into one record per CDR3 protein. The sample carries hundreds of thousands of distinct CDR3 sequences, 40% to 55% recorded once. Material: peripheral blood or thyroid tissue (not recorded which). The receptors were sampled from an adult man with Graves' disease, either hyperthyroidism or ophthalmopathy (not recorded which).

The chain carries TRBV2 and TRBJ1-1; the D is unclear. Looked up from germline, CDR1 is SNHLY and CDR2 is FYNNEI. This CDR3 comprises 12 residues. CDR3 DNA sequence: TGTGCGTCCGGAATGTTAAACACTGAAGCTTTCTTT. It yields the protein CASGMLNTEAFF.

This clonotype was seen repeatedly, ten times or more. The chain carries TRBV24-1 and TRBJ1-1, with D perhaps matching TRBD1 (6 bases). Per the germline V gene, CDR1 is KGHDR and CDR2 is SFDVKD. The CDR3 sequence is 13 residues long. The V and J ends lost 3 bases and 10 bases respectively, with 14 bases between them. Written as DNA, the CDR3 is TGTGCCACCAGTGATCCGACAGGCTGGGGAGCTTTCTTT. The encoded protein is CATSDPTGWGAFF.

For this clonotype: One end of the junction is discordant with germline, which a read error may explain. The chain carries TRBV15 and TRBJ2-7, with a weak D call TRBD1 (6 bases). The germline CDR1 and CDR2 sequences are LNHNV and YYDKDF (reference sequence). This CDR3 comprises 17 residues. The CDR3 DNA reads TGTGCCACCAGCAGAGATCCCCAGGGGACGTTCTCCTACCAGCAGTACTTC. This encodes CATSRDPQGTFSYQQYF.

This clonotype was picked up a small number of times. CDR3 DNA: TGTGCCAGCAGTGCATCCGACGGAGCCTACGAGCAGTACTTC. As protein: CASSASDGAYEQYF. This chain uses TRBV6-5 with TRBJ2-7; D is ambiguous. This CDR3 has 14 amino acids. Germline values: CDR1 MNHEY, CDR2 SVGAGI. V lost 5 bases, J lost 2 bases, and 13 bases lay in between.

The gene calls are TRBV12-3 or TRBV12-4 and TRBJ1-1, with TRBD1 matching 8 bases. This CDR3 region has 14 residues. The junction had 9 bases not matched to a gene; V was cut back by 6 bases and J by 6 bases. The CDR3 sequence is CASRVDRAVSEAFF. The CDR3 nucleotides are TGTGCCAGCAGGGTGGACAGGGCGGTCTCTGAAGCTTTCTTT.

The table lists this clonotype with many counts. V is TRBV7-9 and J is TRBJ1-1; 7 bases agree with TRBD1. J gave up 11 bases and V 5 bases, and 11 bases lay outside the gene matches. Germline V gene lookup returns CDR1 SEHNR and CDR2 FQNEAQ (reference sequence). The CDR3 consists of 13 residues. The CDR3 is CASSSWDREEAFF. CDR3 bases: TGTGCCAGCAGCAGCTGGGACAGAGAGGAGGCTTTCTTT.

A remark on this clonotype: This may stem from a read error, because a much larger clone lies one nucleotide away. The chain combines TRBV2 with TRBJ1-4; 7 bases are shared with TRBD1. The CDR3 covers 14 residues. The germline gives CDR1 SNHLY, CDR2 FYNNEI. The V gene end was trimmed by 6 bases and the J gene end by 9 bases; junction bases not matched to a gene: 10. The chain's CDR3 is CASSLMRGQQKLFF. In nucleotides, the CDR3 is TGTGCCAGCAGCTTAATGCGGGGACAGCAAAAACTGTTTTTT.

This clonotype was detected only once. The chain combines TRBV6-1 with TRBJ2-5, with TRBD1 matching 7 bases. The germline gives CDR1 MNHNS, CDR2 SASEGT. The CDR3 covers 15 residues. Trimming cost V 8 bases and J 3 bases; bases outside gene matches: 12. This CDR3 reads CASASAYRGEETQYF. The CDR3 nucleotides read TGTGCCAGCGCTAGTGCCTACAGGGGTGAAGAGACCCAGTACTTC.

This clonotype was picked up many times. The CDR3 region has the DNA TGCAGCGTTGTACCCAGGAGCTCCTACGAGCAGTACTTC. It yields the protein CSVVPRSSYEQYF. This chain joins TRBV29-1 and TRBJ2-7; D uncertain. Trimming removed 4 bases at V and 0 bases at J, with 10 bases between. CDR1 is SQVTM, CDR2 ANQGSEA, per germline. The CDR3 spans 13 residues.

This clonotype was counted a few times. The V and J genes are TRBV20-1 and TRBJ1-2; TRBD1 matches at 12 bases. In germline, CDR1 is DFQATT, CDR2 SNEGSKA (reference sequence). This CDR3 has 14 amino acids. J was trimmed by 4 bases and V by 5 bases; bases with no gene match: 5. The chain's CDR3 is CSAVGQGAIYGYTF. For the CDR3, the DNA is TGCAGTGCTGTGGGACAGGGGGCGATCTATGGCTACACCTTC.

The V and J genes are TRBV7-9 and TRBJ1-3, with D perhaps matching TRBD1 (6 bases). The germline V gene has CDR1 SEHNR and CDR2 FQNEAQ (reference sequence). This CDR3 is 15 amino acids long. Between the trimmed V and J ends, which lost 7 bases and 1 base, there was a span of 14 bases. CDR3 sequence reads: CASNEGGLSGNTIYF. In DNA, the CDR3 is TGTGCCAGCAACGAGGGGGGTCTTTCTGGAAACACCATATATTTT.

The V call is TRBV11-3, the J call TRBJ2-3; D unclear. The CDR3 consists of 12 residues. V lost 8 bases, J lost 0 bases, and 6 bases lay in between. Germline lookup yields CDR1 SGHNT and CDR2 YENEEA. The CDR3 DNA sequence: TGTGCCAGCGGCTATAGCACAGATACGCAGTATTTT. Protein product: CASGYSTDTQYF.

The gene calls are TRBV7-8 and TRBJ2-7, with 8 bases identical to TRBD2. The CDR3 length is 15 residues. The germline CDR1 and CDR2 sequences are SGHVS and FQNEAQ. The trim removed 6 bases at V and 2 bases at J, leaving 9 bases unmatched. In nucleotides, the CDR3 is TGTGCCAGCAGTGGGAGCGGGAGCCCTCCCTACGAGCAGTACTTC. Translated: CASSGSGSPPYEQYF.

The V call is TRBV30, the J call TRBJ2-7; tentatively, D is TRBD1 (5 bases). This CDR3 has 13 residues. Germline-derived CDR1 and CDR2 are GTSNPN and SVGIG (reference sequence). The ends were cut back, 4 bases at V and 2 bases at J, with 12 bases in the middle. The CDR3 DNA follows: TGTGCCTGGAAGGCAGGGTTCACCTACGAGCAGTACTTC. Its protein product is CAWKAGFTYEQYF.

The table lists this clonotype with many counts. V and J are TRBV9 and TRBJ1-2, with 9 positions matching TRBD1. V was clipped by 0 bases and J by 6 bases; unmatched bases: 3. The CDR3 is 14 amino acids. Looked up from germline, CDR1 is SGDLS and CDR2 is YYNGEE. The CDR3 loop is CASSVGTGGHGYTF. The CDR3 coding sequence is TGTGCCAGCAGCGTAGGAACAGGGGGCCATGGCTACACCTTC.

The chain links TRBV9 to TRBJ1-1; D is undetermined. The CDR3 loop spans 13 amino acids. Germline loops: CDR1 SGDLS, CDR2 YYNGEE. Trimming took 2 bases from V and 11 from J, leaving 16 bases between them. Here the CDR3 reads CASSVDISKKAFF. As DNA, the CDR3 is TGTGCCAGCAGCGTCGACATCTCGAAGAAGGCTTTCTTT.

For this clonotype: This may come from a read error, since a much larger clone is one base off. The CDR3 sequence is CAISEGGDHGYTF. The CDR3 nucleotides read TGTGCCATCAGTGAAGGGGGGGACCATGGCTACACCTTC. V usage is TRBV10-3 and J usage is TRBJ1-2; a possible D gene is TRBD1 (6 bases). Trimming pared 3 bases from V and 6 bases from J, leaving 11 bases between. Per germline, CDR1 ENHRY and CDR2 SYGVKD. CDR3 length equals 13 residues.

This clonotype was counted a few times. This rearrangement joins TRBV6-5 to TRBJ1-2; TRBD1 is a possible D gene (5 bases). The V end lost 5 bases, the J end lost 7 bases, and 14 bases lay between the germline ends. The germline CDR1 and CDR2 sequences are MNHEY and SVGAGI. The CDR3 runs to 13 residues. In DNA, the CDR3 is TGTGCCAGCAGTCCCGGTCCGACAGCTGGCTACACCTTC. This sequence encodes CASSPGPTAGYTF.

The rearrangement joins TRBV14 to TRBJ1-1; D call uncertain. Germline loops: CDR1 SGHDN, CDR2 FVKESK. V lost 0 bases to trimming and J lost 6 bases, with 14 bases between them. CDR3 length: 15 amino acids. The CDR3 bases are TGTGCCAGCAGCCAAGATCCGGCTCCAGTATCTGAAGCTTTCTTT. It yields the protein CASSQDPAPVSEAFF.

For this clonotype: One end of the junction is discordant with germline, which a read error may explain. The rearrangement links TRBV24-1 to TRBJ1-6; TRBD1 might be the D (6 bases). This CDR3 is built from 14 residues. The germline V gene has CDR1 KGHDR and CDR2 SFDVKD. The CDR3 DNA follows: TGTGCCAGCAGTGAATTTGGACAGAATCAGCCCCTCCACTTT. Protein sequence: CASSEFGQNQPLHF.

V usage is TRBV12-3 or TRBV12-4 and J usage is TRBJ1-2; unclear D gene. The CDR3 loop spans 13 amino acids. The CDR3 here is CASGVRANYGYTF. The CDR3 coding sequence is TGTGCTAGTGGTGTTAGAGCTAACTATGGCTACACCTTC.

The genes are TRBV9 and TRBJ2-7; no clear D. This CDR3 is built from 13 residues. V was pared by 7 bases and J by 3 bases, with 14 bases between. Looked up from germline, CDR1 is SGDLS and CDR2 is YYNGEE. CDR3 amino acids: CASSPPNIYEQYF. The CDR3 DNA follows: TGTGCCAGCTCACCACCGAACATCTACGAGCAGTACTTC.

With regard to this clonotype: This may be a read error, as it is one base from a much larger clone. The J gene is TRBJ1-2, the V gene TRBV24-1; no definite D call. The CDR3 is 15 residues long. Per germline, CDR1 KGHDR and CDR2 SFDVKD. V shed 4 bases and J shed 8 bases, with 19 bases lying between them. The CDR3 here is CATSDSPTRNLGYTF. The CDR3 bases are TGTGCCACCAGTGACTCCCCGACACGAAATTTAGGCTACACCTTC.

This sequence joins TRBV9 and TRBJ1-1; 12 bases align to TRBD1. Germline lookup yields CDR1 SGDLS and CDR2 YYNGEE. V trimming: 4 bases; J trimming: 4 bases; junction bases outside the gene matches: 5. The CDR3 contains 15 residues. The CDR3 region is CASSPGTGGFTEAFF. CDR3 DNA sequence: TGTGCCAGCAGCCCCGGGACAGGGGGCTTCACTGAAGCTTTCTTT.

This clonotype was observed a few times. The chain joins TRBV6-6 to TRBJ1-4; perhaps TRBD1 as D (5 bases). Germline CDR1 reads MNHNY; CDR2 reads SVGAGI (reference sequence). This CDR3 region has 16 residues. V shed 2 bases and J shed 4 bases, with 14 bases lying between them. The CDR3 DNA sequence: TGTGCCAGCAGTTACCCCCAAGGGGCTGGTAATGAAAAACTGTTTTTT. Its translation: CASSYPQGAGNEKLFF.

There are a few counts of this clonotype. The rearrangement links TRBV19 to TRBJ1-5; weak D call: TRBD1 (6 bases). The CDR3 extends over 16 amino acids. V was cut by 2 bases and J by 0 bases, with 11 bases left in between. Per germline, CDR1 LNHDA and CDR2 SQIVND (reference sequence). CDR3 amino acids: CASSIRTDASNQPQHF. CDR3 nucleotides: TGTGCCAGTAGTATAAGGACAGACGCTAGCAATCAGCCCCAGCATTTT.

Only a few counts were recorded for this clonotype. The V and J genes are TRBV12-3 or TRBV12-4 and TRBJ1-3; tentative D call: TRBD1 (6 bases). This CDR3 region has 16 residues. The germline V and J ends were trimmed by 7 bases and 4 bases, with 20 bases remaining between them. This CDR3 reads CASISGIGGNGNTIYF. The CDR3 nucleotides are TGTGCCAGCATCTCCGGAATAGGGGGGAACGGAAACACCATATATTTT.